Each of the 7 T cell receptor beta chains below was sequenced from the same sample in a study of identical twins. Via MiXCR, TCRdb re-called the 5' RACE reads, giving one row per CDR3 protein. Among roughly 1.6 million distinct CDR3 sequences listed, under 35% were seen once. The sample taken for sequencing was cord blood. The source is a newborn girl in good health.

As regards this clonotype: The junction and the germline gene differ at one end; a read error may be behind it. The rearrangement joins TRBV10-3 to TRBJ1-4; D remains ambiguous. Germline lookup yields CDR1 ENHRY and CDR2 SYGVKD. CDR3 size: 12 residues. CDR3 nucleotides: TGTGCCAGCAGTGATCATAATGAAAAACTGTTTTTT. It specifies CASSDHNEKLFF.

This clonotype was observed many times. The gene calls are TRBV11-2 and TRBJ1-4; tentatively, D is TRBD1 (5 bases). The germline gives CDR1 SGHAT, CDR2 FQNNGV. With 5 bases removed from V and 4 bases from J, the gap between germline ends came to 14 bases. This CDR3 comprises 15 residues. The CDR3 here is CASSPTGTLNEKLFF. The CDR3, as DNA: TGTGCCAGCAGCCCAACCGGGACCCTTAATGAAAAACTGTTTTTT.

This clonotype occurred a few times. The chain uses TRBV7-8 and TRBJ2-1; a possible D gene is TRBD1 (5 bases). The germline gives CDR1 SGHVS, CDR2 FQNEAQ. V was clipped by 1 base and J by 8 bases, with 18 bases between them. The CDR3 has 16 residues. The DNA of the CDR3 is TGTGCCAGCAGCTTAGGACTTGGTAGGGGTCGGGATGAGCAGTTCTTC. Translated: CASSLGLGRGRDEQFF.

This clonotype appeared a few times. The chain has TRBV6-9 and TRBJ1-4; TRBD1 matches at 8 bases. After removal of 2 bases from V and 5 bases from J, the junction contained 4 bases not matched to a gene. There are 15 residues in the CDR3. Germline CDR1 and CDR2: MNHGY and SVAAGI. The CDR3 sequence is CASSYGTGINEKLFF. In DNA form, the CDR3 reads TGTGCCAGCAGTTATGGGACAGGTATAAATGAAAAACTGTTTTTT.

This clonotype was found a few times. The genes are TRBV7-9 and TRBJ1-1; D gene ambiguous. Trimming took off 4 bases at V and 1 base at J, with 7 bases between the two ends. The CDR3 has 13 amino acids. CDR1 and CDR2 (germline): SEHNR, FQNEAQ (reference sequence). CDR3 nucleotides: TGTGCCAGCAGCTGGTGGGGGAACACTGAAGCTTTCTTT. As protein: CASSWWGNTEAFF.

This clonotype has just a few counts. J is TRBJ2-7 and V is TRBV12-3 or TRBV12-4; 8 nucleotides agree with TRBD2. The CDR3 length is 15 residues. The J segment lost 0 bases and the V segment lost 5 bases, leaving 6 bases of the junction unmatched. This CDR3 is CASSRSGSHSYEQYF. The CDR3 DNA follows: TGTGCCAGCAGTCGGAGCGGGAGTCACTCCTACGAGCAGTACTTC.

The CDR3 reads CASSQASGGDYNEQFF. The CDR3 bases are TGTGCCAGCAGCCAAGCTAGCGGGGGAGACTACAATGAGCAGTTCTTC. V gene TRBV4-2 combines with J gene TRBJ2-1, with TRBD2 matching over 10 bases. The CDR3 loop spans 16 amino acids. The V and J ends lost 1 base and 3 bases, in that order; junction bases with no gene match: 3. The germline V gene has CDR1 LGHNA and CDR2 YNFKEQ.